This T cell receptor (beta chain) was sequenced in a study of CD8+ T cells in alopecia areata. In the study overall: Treated patients were given oral tofacitinib, which was dosed at 5 to 10 mg twice daily. The protocol delivered tofacitinib for 6 to 18 months, then withdrew it for 6 months.

Study-wide findings and caveats: Resident alphabeta T-cell populations of normal skin are likewise subject to sequencing in scalp samples. More clonal than normal scalp was lesional scalp, particularly alopecia totalis/universalis.

On this clone itself: Its antigen is as yet unknown.

Looked up from germline, CDR1 is SGHTA and CDR2 is FQGNSA. The CDR3 spans 15 residues. The V segment lost 5 bases and the J segment 5 bases; nucleotides outside the gene matches: 8. Sequencing templates came from extracted RNA that was reverse transcribed into cDNA. Assay used: immunoSEQ multiplex PCR; TCRdb lists only in-frame clones, some missing. The data hold some 120,000 clones, with over 50% observed a single time. This chain links TRBV7-2 with TRBJ2-5; 10 nucleotides align to TRBD2. The TCR comes from a human donor with alopecia areata. The source was CD4+ T cells sorted from blood, collected at week 0. The CDR3 spells CASSPQRGGRETQYF. The CDR3 coding sequence is TGTGCCAGCAGCCCTCAGCGGGGGGGCAGGGAGACCCAGTACTTC.